This TCR beta chain is drawn from a study of cytomegalovirus exposure and HLA in healthy donors. PCR primers comprised 60 Vbeta and 13 Jbeta primers. Clones were sequenced by immunoSEQ multiplex PCR, and TCRdb holds only the in-frame ones, with some missing. The table records roughly 100,000 clones, 55% to 85% of them present only once. Note on this clone: Its matching antigen is unknown.

Overall study findings and caveats: Equally common other TCR beta chains were less clonally expanded than HLA-associated ones, a later analysis found.

The CDR3 runs to 17 residues. Sequencing was done on a sample of PBMCs. The sequence was collected from a woman aged 18-29 years in good health and CMV-seropositive. The chain is built from TRBV21-1 and TRBJ1-5; the table names TRBD1, a call not compared with the DNA. TRBV21-1 is reported as a pseudogene. The CDR3 sequence: CASSDRPDRGLGQPQHF. CDR3 sequence (DNA): TGTGCCAGCAGCGACCGACCGGACAGGGGGCTCGGTCAGCCCCAGCATTTT.